Presented here are 3 T cell receptor beta chains from one specimen sequenced in a study of cytomegalovirus exposure and HLA in healthy donors (dated by TCRdb to the late 2010s). The library relied on the immunoSEQ multiplex PCR assay. TCRdb re-hosts the immuneACCESS table, in-frame sequences only. Its copies lack some clones; in the studies checked, an unresolved V gene accounts for under half of them, and the cause for the rest is not known. The table for this sample lists about 120,000 clones; about 85% of them were counted only once. The top ten constitute approximately 2.3% of the sample. Sequences were obtained from PBMCs. The receptors here all came from a woman aged 25 to 39 in good health and CMV-seronegative.

The chain employs TRBV11-3 and TRBJ2-2; a possible D gene is TRBD1 (5 bases). Germline CDR1 and CDR2: SGHNT and YENEEA. The CDR3 is made up of 16 amino acids. V lost 5 bases and J 3 bases, leaving 16 bases between the germline ends. The CDR3 DNA reads as TGTGCCAGCAGCCACGCAGGGAAAGGCTACACCGGGGAGCTGTTTTTT. It is translated as CASSHAGKGYTGELFF.

This sequence joins TRBV7-9 and TRBJ2-7, with 8 bases identical to TRBD1. Germline V gene sequence: CDR1 SEHNR, CDR2 FQNEAQ (reference sequence). CDR3 length: 16 residues. V dropped 3 bases and J dropped 3; count of bases not matched to a gene: 10. CDR3 protein: CASSLGQGASSYEQYF. DNA for the CDR3: TGTGCCAGCAGCTTGGGGCAGGGGGCATCTAGCTACGAGCAGTACTTC.

The chain recombines TRBV5-1 with TRBJ2-1, with 11 nucleotides matching TRBD2. With 4 bases clipped from V and 2 bases from J, the junction kept 2 bases outside the gene matches. CDR1 is SGHRS and CDR2 is YFSETQ in the germline V gene. The CDR3 has 15 amino acids. This CDR3 is CASSVTSGTYNEQFF. CDR3 DNA sequence: TGCGCCAGCAGCGTGACTAGCGGGACCTACAATGAGCAGTTCTTC.